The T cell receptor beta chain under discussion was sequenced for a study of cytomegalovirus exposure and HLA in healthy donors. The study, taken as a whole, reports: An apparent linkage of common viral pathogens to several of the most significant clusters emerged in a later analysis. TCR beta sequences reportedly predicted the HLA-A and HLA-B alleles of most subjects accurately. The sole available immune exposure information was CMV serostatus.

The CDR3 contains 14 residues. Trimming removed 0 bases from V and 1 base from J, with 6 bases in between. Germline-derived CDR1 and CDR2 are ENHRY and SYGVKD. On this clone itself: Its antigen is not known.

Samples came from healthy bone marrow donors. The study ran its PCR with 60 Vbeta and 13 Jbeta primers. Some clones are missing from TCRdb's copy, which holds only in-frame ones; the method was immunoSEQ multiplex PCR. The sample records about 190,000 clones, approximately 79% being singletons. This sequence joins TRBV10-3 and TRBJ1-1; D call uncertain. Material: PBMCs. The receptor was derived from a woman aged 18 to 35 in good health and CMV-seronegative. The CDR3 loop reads CAISESRGNTEAFF. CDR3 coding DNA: TGTGCCATCAGTGAGTCACGCGGGAACACTGAAGCTTTCTTT.